This TCR beta chain was obtained from a study of a mutant IDH1 vaccine in newly diagnosed glioma. Data came from immunoSEQ multiplex PCR; TCRdb stores just in-frame clones and leaves some out. The table includes fewer than 65,000 clones, 75% to 85% detected once. Worth noting for this clone: The antigen is unknown.

Per germline, CDR1 MNHNY and CDR2 SVGAGI (reference sequence). The ends were cut back, 0 bases at V and 3 bases at J, with 12 bases in the middle. The CDR3 consists of 15 residues. Noted time point: week 5, during vaccination. In every dose of vaccine, 300 ug of mutant IDH1 20-mer peptide was given alongside topical imiquimod. The sequence was collected from a man aged 30 to 39 with glioma. The gene calls are TRBV6-6 and TRBJ2-7; D gene uncertain. The starting material was PBMCs, obtained from a glioma patient whose treatment included an IDH1 peptide vaccine. The CDR3 spells CASSYSPGADYEQYF. The CDR3 DNA reads TGTGCCAGCAGTTACTCGCCCGGAGCAGACTACGAGCAGTACTTC.